Shown below are 17 T cell receptor beta chains from a single sample sequenced in a study of T cell clones after liver transplantation. Here immunoSEQ multiplex PCR was the method, and the copy in TCRdb shows in-frame clones only, minus some. The sample consists of around 60,000 clones, around 75% of them appearing once. This sample comprised CD4+ T cells from blood, obtained before liver transplant. The receptor set was obtained from a human donor who received a liver transplant.

CDR3 region: CASNRDNYGYTF. In DNA form, the CDR3 reads TGTGCCAGCAACAGGGATAACTATGGCTACACCTTC. The chain recombines TRBV2 with TRBJ1-2; possibly TRBD1 for D (6 bases). Germline values: CDR1 SNHLY, CDR2 FYNNEI. The CDR3 totals 12 residues. V shed 7 bases and J shed 1 base, with 7 bases lying between them.

This chain joins TRBV9 and TRBJ1-2, with 11 bases that match TRBD1. Germline V gene lookup returns CDR1 SGDLS and CDR2 YYNGEE. The CDR3 totals 16 residues. V lost 3 bases, J lost 5 bases, and 9 bases stayed unmatched. The CDR3 nucleotides read TGTGCCAGCAGCGGACGGACCGGGACAGGGGGGTATGGCTACACCTTC. Protein: CASSGRTGTGGYGYTF.

This rearrangement joins TRBV9 to TRBJ1-3, with TRBD1 matching over 7 bases. Per germline, CDR1 SGDLS and CDR2 YYNGEE. The V and J ends lost 0 bases and 1 base, in that order; junction bases with no gene match: 16. This CDR3 has 20 amino acids. CDR3 coding DNA: TGTGCCAGCAGCGTAGAGGGTCGAATGCTGACAGGGCGATCTGGAAACACCATATATTTT. This encodes CASSVEGRMLTGRSGNTIYF. The complete variable domain, with remaining parts taken from reference TRBV9 and TRBJ1-3, reads DSGVTQTPKHLITATGQRVTLRCSPRSGDLSVYWYQQSLDQGLQFLIQYYNGEERAKGNILERFSAQQFPDLHSELNLSSLELGDSALYFCASSVEGRMLTGRSGNTIYFGEGSWLTVV.

The chain has TRBV23-1 and TRBJ1-5; D remains unclear. TRBV23-1 is an ORF for which the function is uncertain. V lost 3 bases, J lost 7 bases, and 13 bases lay in between. The CDR3 consists of 14 residues. In DNA form, the CDR3 reads TGCGCCAGCAGTCACCCCGCCGGAGGCCAGCCCCAGCATTTT. As protein: CASSHPAGGQPQHF.

The V and J genes are TRBV27 and TRBJ2-7; TRBD1 aligns across 10 bases. Trimming took 3 bases from V and 5 from J; bases not matched to a gene: 19. The CDR3 extends over 19 amino acids. From germline, CDR1 is MNHEY and CDR2 SMNVEV (reference sequence). The CDR3 DNA reads as TGTGCCAGCAGTTTTTTAGGGTTGGCTAAGGGGACAGGGGCCCACGAGCAGTACTTC. Its translation is CASSFLGLAKGTGAHEQYF.

The rearrangement uses TRBV19 and TRBJ1-1; D may be TRBD1 (5 bases). V was cut by 6 bases and J by 6 bases, with 17 bases left in between. CDR3 length equals 14 residues. Germline CDR1 LNHDA, CDR2 SQIVND (reference sequence). Here the CDR3 DNA reads TGTGCCAGTAGCCCGCAGGGCGGTGTGGCTGAAGCTTTCTTT. Translated: CASSPQGGVAEAFF.

The rearrangement links TRBV25-1 to TRBJ2-7, with D maybe TRBD1 (5 bases). The CDR3 spans 15 residues. The V end was cut by 7 bases, the J end by 2 bases, with 18 bases between. Looked up from germline, CDR1 is MGHDK and CDR2 is SYGVNS. The CDR3 region is CASTDLSKGAYEQYF. Written as DNA, the CDR3 is TGTGCCAGCACCGACCTAAGCAAAGGGGCCTACGAGCAGTACTTC.

The chain is built from TRBV5-6 and TRBJ2-2; 8 nucleotides agree with TRBD2. The CDR3 spans 17 residues. V lost 2 bases and J lost 5; bases outside the gene matches: 11. CDR1 SGHDT and CDR2 YYEEEE come from the germline V gene. The CDR3 spells CASSFNPGGARTGELFF. The CDR3 nucleotides are TGTGCCAGCAGCTTTAACCCCGGGGGGGCGAGGACCGGGGAGCTGTTTTTT.

This sequence joins TRBV18 and TRBJ2-1; D gene unclear. The germline CDR1 and CDR2 sequences are KGHSH and LQKENI. Deletions cut 2 bases from V and 2 bases from J, with 10 bases between. There are 15 residues in the CDR3. CDR3 in DNA: TGTGCCAGCTCACCAAGTATAACTGCCTACAATGAGCAGTTCTTC. The encoded protein is CASSPSITAYNEQFF.

The rearrangement uses TRBV18 and TRBJ1-6; no reliable D call. V was trimmed by 5 bases and J by 6 bases, leaving 11 bases between them. This CDR3 contains 14 residues. Germline lookup yields CDR1 KGHSH and CDR2 LQKENI. The CDR3 region is CASSERTRNSPLHF. The CDR3 DNA follows: TGTGCCAGCTCAGAGAGAACGCGTAATTCACCCCTCCACTTT. Using reference TRBV18 and TRBJ1-6 for the parts outside the CDR3, the full variable domain is NAGVMQNPRHLVRRRGQEARLRCSPMKGHSHVYWYRQLPEEGLKFMVYLQKENIIDESGMPKERFSAEFPKEGPSILRIQQVVRGDSAAYFCASSERTRNSPLHFGNGTRLTVT.

This clone was observed at least ten times. This chain connects TRBV30 to TRBJ1-4; D gene uncertain. Germline assignment: CDR1 GTSNPN and CDR2 SVGIG (reference sequence). Trimming removed 0 bases at V and 10 bases at J, with 9 bases between. The CDR3 consists of 12 residues. CDR3 in amino acids: CAWSVAGRKLFF. In DNA, the CDR3 is TGTGCCTGGAGTGTGGCAGGTCGAAAACTGTTTTTT. Full variable domain (remainder filled in from reference TRBV30 and TRBJ1-4): SQTIHQWPATLVQPVGSPLSLECTVEGTSNPNLYWYRQAAGRGLQLLFYSVGIGQISSEVPQNLSASRPQDRQFILSSKKLLLSDSGFYLCAWSVAGRKLFFGSGTQLSVL.

The V call is TRBV30, the J call TRBJ1-2; D is uncertain. Germline V gives CDR1 GTSNPN, CDR2 SVGIG (reference sequence). V was clipped by 0 bases and J by 4 bases, with 9 bases between them. This CDR3 has 13 amino acids. CDR3 coding DNA: TGTGCCTGGAGTGTAAAGCGAAGCTATGGCTACACCTTC. Encoded protein: CAWSVKRSYGYTF.

This rearrangement joins TRBV18 to TRBJ1-4; TRBD1 matches at 9 bases. Per germline, CDR1 KGHSH and CDR2 LQKENI. This CDR3 region has 15 residues. Trimming removed 6 bases from V and 5 bases from J; junction bases left unmatched: 7. The CDR3 DNA follows: TGTGCCAGCTCTCCCGGACAGGGGTGGAATGAAAAACTGTTTTTT. This translates into CASSPGQGWNEKLFF. The full variable domain, in which reference TRBV18 and TRBJ1-4 provide the parts outside the CDR3, is NAGVMQNPRHLVRRRGQEARLRCSPMKGHSHVYWYRQLPEEGLKFMVYLQKENIIDESGMPKERFSAEFPKEGPSILRIQQVVRGDSAAYFCASSPGQGWNEKLFFGSGTQLSVL.

This clone was seen just once. The V gene is TRBV7-8, the J gene TRBJ1-1; the match to TRBD1 covers 10 bases. V lost 1 base and J lost 4; bases outside the gene matches: 6. Germline CDR1 SGHVS, CDR2 FQNEAQ. The CDR3 length is 16 residues. CDR3 DNA: TGTGCCAGCAGCTTAGAAGACAGGGGGCGGGGCACTGAAGCTTTCTTT. Amino acid sequence: CASSLEDRGRGTEAFF.

Here the CDR3 reads CSAATGGAGYTF. Here the CDR3 DNA reads TGCAGCGCTGCGACAGGGGGCGCGGGCTACACCTTC. The V gene is TRBV29-1, the J gene TRBJ1-2; 10 positions match TRBD1. Germline V lookup: CDR1 SQVTM, CDR2 ANQGSEA. The CDR3 is 12 residues long. V shed 7 bases, J shed 8 bases, and the junction held 7 bases outside the gene matches. The complete variable domain, with remaining parts taken from reference TRBV29-1 and TRBJ1-2, reads SAVISQKPSRDICQRGTSLTIQCQVDSQVTMMFWYRQQPGQSLTLIATANQGSEATYESGFVIDKFPISRPNLTFSTLTVSNMSPEDSSIYLCSAATGGAGYTFGSGTRLTVV.

In this sample, this clone turned up many times. V and J are TRBV5-6 and TRBJ2-2; no clear D gene. Germline V CDR1 and CDR2: SGHDT, YYEEEE. Trimming removed 1 base from V and 4 bases from J, with 11 bases in between. CDR3 length equals 15 residues. The CDR3 region is CASSLITRRTGELFF. The CDR3 nucleotides read TGTGCCAGCAGCTTGATTACCAGGCGCACCGGGGAGCTGTTTTTT.

In this sample, this clone turned up once. V and J are TRBV21-1 and TRBJ2-7; the DNA was not compared with TRBD2, the D call given in the table. TRBV21-1 represents a pseudogene. The CDR3 sequence is 18 residues long. CDR3 nucleotide sequence: TGTGCCAGCAGACGGACTAGCGGGGTCTGGGTCGACTCCTACGAGCAGTACTTC. Residues: CASRRTSGVWVDSYEQYF.